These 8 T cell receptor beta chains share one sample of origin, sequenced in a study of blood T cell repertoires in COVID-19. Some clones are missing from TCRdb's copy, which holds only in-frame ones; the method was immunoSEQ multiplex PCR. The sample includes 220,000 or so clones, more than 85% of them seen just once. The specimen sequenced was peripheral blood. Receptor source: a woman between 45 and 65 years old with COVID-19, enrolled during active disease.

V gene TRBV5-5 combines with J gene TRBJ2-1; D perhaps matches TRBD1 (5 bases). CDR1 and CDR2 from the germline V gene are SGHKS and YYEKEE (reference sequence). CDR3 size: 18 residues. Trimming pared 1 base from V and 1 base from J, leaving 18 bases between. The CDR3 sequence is CASSLIDSSTGSYNEQFF. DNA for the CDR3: TGTGCCAGCAGCTTGATTGACAGCTCAACGGGTTCCTACAATGAGCAGTTCTTC.

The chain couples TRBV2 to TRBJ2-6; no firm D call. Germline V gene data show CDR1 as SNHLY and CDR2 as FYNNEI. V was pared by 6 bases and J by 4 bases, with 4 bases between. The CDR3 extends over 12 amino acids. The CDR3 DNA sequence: TGTGCCAGCAGGGCCGGGGCCAACGTCCTGACTTTC. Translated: CASRAGANVLTF.

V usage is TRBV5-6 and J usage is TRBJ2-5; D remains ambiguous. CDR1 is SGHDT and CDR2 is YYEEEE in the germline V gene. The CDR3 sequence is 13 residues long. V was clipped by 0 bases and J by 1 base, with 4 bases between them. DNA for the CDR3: TGTGCCAGCAGCTTGGCCCTCCAAGAGACCCAGTACTTC. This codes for CASSLALQETQYF.

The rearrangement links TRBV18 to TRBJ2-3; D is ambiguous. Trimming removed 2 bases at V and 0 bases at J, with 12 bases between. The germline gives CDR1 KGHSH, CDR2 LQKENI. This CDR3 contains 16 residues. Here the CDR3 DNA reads TGTGCCAGCTCACCAGTAGCTGGAACTAGCACAGATACGCAGTATTTT. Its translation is CASSPVAGTSTDTQYF.

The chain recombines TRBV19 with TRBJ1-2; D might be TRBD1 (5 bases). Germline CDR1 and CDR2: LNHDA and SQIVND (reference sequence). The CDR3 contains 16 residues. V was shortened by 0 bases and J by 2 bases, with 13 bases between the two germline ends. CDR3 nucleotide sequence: TGTGCCAGTAGTATAGATAAGGGGAACTCCAACTATGGCTACACCTTC. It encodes CASSIDKGNSNYGYTF.

CDR3 region: CATNGTSADTQYF. The CDR3 coding sequence is TGTGCCACCAACGGGACTAGTGCCGATACGCAGTATTTT. The chain couples TRBV7-3 to TRBJ2-3; 8 positions agree with TRBD2. CDR1 and CDR2 from the germline V gene are SGHTA and FQGTGA. This CDR3 is built from 13 residues. Trimming at V came to 10 bases and at J to 6 bases, leaving 9 bases not matched to a gene.

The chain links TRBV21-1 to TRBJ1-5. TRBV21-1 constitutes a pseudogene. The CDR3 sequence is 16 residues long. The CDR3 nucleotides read TGTGCCAGCAGCAAAGGCAGGGAGGGAAAAGATCAGCCCCAGCATTTT. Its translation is CASSKGREGKDQPQHF.

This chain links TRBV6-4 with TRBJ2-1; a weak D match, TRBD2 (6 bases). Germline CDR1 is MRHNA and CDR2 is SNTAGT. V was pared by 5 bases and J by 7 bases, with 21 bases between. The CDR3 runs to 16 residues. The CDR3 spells CASSRTRGTEGNEQFF. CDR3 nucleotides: TGTGCCAGCAGTAGAACACGGGGGACCGAAGGAAATGAGCAGTTCTTC.